The 29 T cell receptor beta chains below come from one sample, sequenced in a study of Tregs in tolerant kidney transplant recipients. TCRdb keeps only in-frame clones here, not all; method: immunoSEQ multiplex PCR. The listing records over 45,000 clones. Here the sequenced sample was CD4+ T cells from blood, taken before the transplant. These receptor sequences come from a human donor who received a combined kidney and bone marrow transplant.

In the case of this clone: The read terminates 3 residues before the CDR3 end, so the remaining end is supplied by the germline J gene. V is TRBV5-1 and J is TRBJ1-2, with 7 bases lining up with TRBD1. Germline loops: CDR1 SGHRS, CDR2 YFSETQ. The CDR3 totals 14 residues. V dropped 4 bases and J dropped 4; count of bases not matched to a gene: 7. The CDR3 DNA, read in part, is TGCGCCAGCAGCCGGGAGGGGGCGTCCTATGGC. As protein: CASSREGASYG. The whole CDR3 protein is CASSREGASYGYTF.

Of note for this clone: The CDR3 end is not reached by the read, which stops 3 residues before it; the germline J gene fills it in. The chain couples TRBV5-1 to TRBJ2-2; 8 nucleotides line up with TRBD1. This CDR3 region has 17 residues. The junction had 13 bases not matched to a gene; V was cut back by 4 bases and J by 5 bases. From germline, CDR1 is SGHRS and CDR2 YFSETQ. Incomplete CDR3 DNA: TGCGCCAGCAGCCAGGGACAGGATCCCCTTGTTACCGGGGAG. As protein: CASSQGQDPLVTGE. From start to end, the CDR3 is CASSQGQDPLVTGELFF.

As regards this clone: Read sequence stops 3 residues before the CDR3 end, and the germline J gene provides the missing end. Distinct nucleotide sequences in the sample also encode this CDR3. V gene TRBV7-9 combines with J gene TRBJ1-5, with D perhaps matching TRBD1 (6 bases). The CDR3 is 14 residues long. V was trimmed by 3 bases and J by 0 bases, leaving 6 bases between them. The germline V gene has CDR1 SEHNR and CDR2 FQNEAQ (reference sequence). The CDR3 loop is CASSLTGSNQPQHF. The sequenced CDR3 bases are TGTGCCAGCAGCTTGACAGGTAGCAATCAGCCC.

As regards this clone: The CDR3 is cut off 3 residues early in the read; its end comes from the germline J gene. The chain uses TRBV7-2 and TRBJ1-5; D perhaps matches TRBD1 (6 bases). CDR3 length: 13 amino acids. V was clipped by 5 bases and J by 5 bases, with 10 bases between them. Germline assignment: CDR1 SGHTA and CDR2 FQGNSA. CDR3 DNA, as far as it was read: TGTGCCAGCAGCGTGGACAGTCATCAGCCC. Translating gives CASSVDSHQP. The whole CDR3 protein is CASSVDSHQPQHF.

Remarks on this clone: The read stops 3 residues short of the end of the CDR3; the missing end is completed from the germline J gene. V is TRBV20-1 and J is TRBJ2-7, with D perhaps matching TRBD1 (6 bases). Germline loops: CDR1 DFQATT, CDR2 SNEGSKA (reference sequence). This CDR3 is built from 14 residues. The ends were cut back, 3 bases at V and 2 bases at J, with 14 bases in the middle. Partial CDR3 DNA: TGCAGTGCTAGTGCAACCGGGACAACCTACGAG. Its protein product is CSASATGTTYE. In full, the CDR3 is CSASATGTTYEQYF.

For this clone: With the read ending 3 residues before the CDR3 end, the germline J gene is used to fill in that end. V gene TRBV19 combines with J gene TRBJ2-1, with no clear D. The CDR3 consists of 13 residues. The V end lost 4 bases, the J end lost 6 bases, and 10 bases lay between the germline ends. Germline-derived CDR1 and CDR2 are LNHDA and SQIVND (reference sequence). The CDR3 loop is CASSSVPLNEQFF. The sequenced CDR3 bases are TGTGCCAGTAGTAGCGTCCCTCTCAATGAG.

About this clone itself: The read gets to within 3 residues of the CDR3 end, and the germline J gene fills in the rest. The V gene is TRBV7-9, the J gene TRBJ1-5, with D possibly being TRBD1 (6 bases). Germline V CDR1 and CDR2: SEHNR, FQNEAQ (reference sequence). The CDR3 spans 14 residues. V was cut by 5 bases and J by 4 bases, with 12 bases left in between. The CDR3 loop is CASSKQGRNQPQHF. CDR3 DNA, as far as it was read: TGTGCCAGCAGCAAGCAGGGGCGAAATCAGCCC. Complete variable domain (other parts from reference TRBV7-9 and TRBJ1-5): DTGVSQNPRHKITKRGQNVTFRCDPISEHNRLYWYRQTLGQGPEFLTYFQNEAQLEKSRLLSDRFSAERPKGSFSTLEIQRTEQGDSAMYLCASSKQGRNQPQHFGDGTRLSIL.

Of note for this clone: The read ends 3 residues early relative to the CDR3; the germline J gene fills the gap. J is TRBJ1-1 and V is TRBV20-1, with D hard to call. CDR3 length equals 15 residues. The ends were cut back, 5 bases at V and 2 bases at J, with 18 bases in the middle. Germline CDR1 is DFQATT and CDR2 is SNEGSKA (reference sequence). CDR3 sequence: CSASPVWRNNTEAFF. CDR3 DNA, as far as it was read: TGCAGTGCTTCCCCGGTGTGGCGGAATAACACTGAA.

Notes on this clone: The sequence runs out 3 residues before the end of the CDR3; the remainder is reconstructed from the germline J gene. The chain joins TRBV6-2 or TRBV6-3 to TRBJ1-1, with D maybe TRBD1 (6 bases). CDR3 length: 13 residues. Trimming removed 6 bases from V and 1 base from J, with 9 bases in between. From germline, CDR1 is MNHEY and CDR2 SVGEGT. The sequenced CDR3 bases are TGTGCCAGCAGCGTACAGGGGAACACTGAA. Translated, it gives CASSVQGNTE. The full CDR3 reads CASSVQGNTEAFF.

As concerns this clone: Sequencing ends 3 residues short of the CDR3 end; the germline J gene provides the rest. V usage is TRBV18 and J usage is TRBJ2-5; 11 bases match TRBD1. CDR3 length equals 15 residues. V was clipped by 3 bases and J by 2 bases; unmatched bases: 2. Germline CDR1 is KGHSH and CDR2 is LQKENI. CDR3: CASSPGTGGQETQYF. Incomplete CDR3 DNA: TGTGCCAGCTCACCCGGGACAGGGGGTCAAGAGACC. Filled out from reference TRBV18 and TRBJ2-5, the complete variable domain reads NAGVMQNPRHLVRRRGQEARLRCSPMKGHSHVYWYRQLPEEGLKFMVYLQKENIIDESGMPKERFSAEFPKEGPSILRIQQVVRGDSAAYFCASSPGTGGQETQYFGPGTRLLVL.

On this clone itself: The read falls 3 residues short of the CDR3 end, and the missing part is taken from the germline J gene. This rearrangement joins TRBV10-1 to TRBJ2-7, with D possibly being TRBD1 (6 bases). Germline assignment: CDR1 WNHNN and CDR2 SYGVQD (reference sequence). CDR3 size: 18 residues. Between the trimmed V and J ends, which lost 8 bases and 3 bases, there was a span of 29 bases. Partial CDR3 DNA: TGCGCCAGCTACTCCCTCGCTAGACAGGCTAACCGCTTCTACGAG. Its protein is CASYSLARQANRFYE. The full-length CDR3 reads as CASYSLARQANRFYEQYF.

Concerning this clone: The sequence runs out 3 residues before the end of the CDR3; the remainder is reconstructed from the germline J gene. The chain recombines TRBV7-9 with TRBJ1-5; D ambiguous. The germline gives CDR1 SEHNR, CDR2 FQNEAQ (reference sequence). CDR3 size: 14 residues. V shed 5 bases and J shed 2 bases, with 10 bases lying between them. The CDR3 DNA, read in part, is TGTGCCAGCAGCACCCAGGATGGCAATCAGCCC. It codes for CASSTQDGNQP. In full, the CDR3 reads CASSTQDGNQPQHF.

Concerning this clone: The CDR3 end is not reached by the read, which stops 3 residues before it; the germline J gene fills it in. The genes are TRBV6-1 and TRBJ1-5, with unresolved D. Trimming pared 3 bases from V and 6 bases from J, leaving 12 bases between. This CDR3 spans 14 amino acids. CDR1 is MNHNS and CDR2 is SASEGT in the germline V gene. The chain's CDR3 is CASSEGGSGQPQHF. The sequenced part of the CDR3 DNA is TGTGCCAGCAGTGAGGGCGGGTCGGGTCAGCCC.

A word on this clone: The read comes to an end 3 residues before the CDR3 does, leaving the germline J gene to fill in the end. This rearrangement joins TRBV7-2 to TRBJ1-2; TRBD1 aligns across 8 bases. Germline V gives CDR1 SGHTA, CDR2 FQGNSA. The CDR3 spans 14 residues. V trimming: 6 bases; J trimming: 3 bases; junction bases outside the gene matches: 6. The part of the CDR3 DNA that was read is TGTGCCAGCAGTTATGACAGGGGAGACTATGGC. Translated, it gives CASSYDRGDYG. The complete CDR3 protein is CASSYDRGDYGYTF.

Comment on this clone: The CDR3 goes on 3 residues after the read ends, and that part is filled in from the germline J gene. V gene TRBV7-9 combines with J gene TRBJ2-3; possible D gene TRBD2, 6 bases. Trimming shortened V by 2 bases and J by 4 bases, and 10 bases separated the two germline ends. The CDR3 loop spans 14 amino acids. CDR1 and CDR2 from the germline V gene are SEHNR and FQNEAQ (reference sequence). The CDR3: CASSLSGVPDTQYF. The covered CDR3 bases are TGTGCCAGCAGCTTATCGGGGGTGCCAGATACG.

As to this clone: The read finishes 3 residues shy of the CDR3 end, and the germline J gene is used to complete it. The rearrangement joins TRBV5-1 to TRBJ1-4, with TRBD1 matching over 9 bases. The CDR3 contains 14 residues. Germline values: CDR1 SGHRS, CDR2 YFSETQ. The part of the CDR3 DNA that was read is TGCGCCAGCAGCTTGGGACAGGGGGGTCCCCAA. Protein: CASSLGQGGPQ. The whole CDR3 sequence reads CASSLGQGGPQLFF.

The CDR3 bases that were read are TGTGCCAGTAGTAGAGGGGCCGGCAATCAGCCC. It translates to CASSRGAGNQP. The entire CDR3 protein reads CASSRGAGNQPQHF. The rearrangement links TRBV19 to TRBJ1-5; D is possibly TRBD1 (5 bases). The read is 3 residues too short to cover the CDR3 end, so that end is filled in from the germline J gene. V was cut by 4 bases and J by 2 bases, with 9 bases left in between. Germline V gene lookup returns CDR1 LNHDA and CDR2 SQIVND (reference sequence). The CDR3 loop spans 14 amino acids.

About this clone itself: The read terminates 3 residues before the CDR3 end, so the remaining end is supplied by the germline J gene. V usage is TRBV5-1 and J usage is TRBJ2-1, with 7 bases that match TRBD1. The CDR3 length is 16 residues. Trimming removed 2 bases from V and 9 bases from J; junction bases left unmatched: 14. Germline V gene lookup returns CDR1 SGHRS and CDR2 YFSETQ. The CDR3 DNA, read in part, is TGCGCCAGCAGCTTCCCCGGCGGCCGGGACAGAAGTGAG. This translates into CASSFPGGRDRSE. From start to end, the CDR3 is CASSFPGGRDRSEQFF.

On this clone itself: The CDR3 end falls 3 residues outside the read, so it is completed with the germline J gene. J is TRBJ1-1 and V is TRBV19; TRBD1 is a possible D gene (6 bases). V lost 5 bases and J 0 bases, leaving 13 bases between the germline ends. The CDR3 is 15 amino acids. CDR1 is LNHDA and CDR2 is SQIVND in the germline V gene (reference sequence). The covered CDR3 bases are TGTGCCAGTAGTGTTATAACAGGGTTGAACACTGAA. Translated: CASSVITGLNTE. The CDR3 reads in full as CASSVITGLNTEAFF.

About this clone: Read data end 3 residues before the CDR3 end; the end is taken from the germline J gene. The chain is built from TRBV30 and TRBJ1-4, with 7 bases aligning to TRBD1. Germline CDR1 reads GTSNPN; CDR2 reads SVGIG (reference sequence). The CDR3 is made up of 12 amino acids. V shed 0 bases and J 8 bases; nucleotides not matched to a gene: 0. The CDR3 is CAWSVTGEKLFF. The CDR3 bases that were read are TGTGCCTGGAGTGTGACAGGGGAAAAA.

As to this clone: Read coverage stops 3 residues before the CDR3 terminus; the germline J gene supplies the remainder. The gene calls are TRBV19 and TRBJ2-7, with TRBD2 as a possible D gene (6 bases). The CDR3 consists of 15 residues. Trimming took 7 bases from V and 1 from J, leaving 17 bases between them. Germline loops: CDR1 LNHDA, CDR2 SQIVND (reference sequence). CDR3 region: CASTTRHGGSYEQYF. Partial CDR3 DNA: TGTGCCAGTACTACACGACATGGAGGGTCCTACGAG. The full variable domain, its missing parts supplied by reference TRBV19 and TRBJ2-7, is DGGITQSPKYLFRKEGQNVTLSCEQNLNHDAMYWYRQDPGQGLRLIYYSQIVNDFQKGDIAEGYSVSREKKESFPLTVTSAQKNPTAFYLCASTTRHGGSYEQYFGPGTRLTVT.

Remarks on this clone: The CDR3 end lies 3 residues beyond the end of the read and is filled in from the germline J gene. The rearrangement uses TRBV2 and TRBJ2-1; 12 nucleotides match TRBD2. The CDR3 loop spans 16 amino acids. Germline loops: CDR1 SNHLY, CDR2 FYNNEI. Unmatched junction bases numbered 9, after V lost 5 bases and J lost 7 bases. The CDR3 bases that were read are TGTGCCAGCAGTCCCTCCCCGGGACTAGCGGGTAATGAG. This encodes CASSPSPGLAGNE. The whole CDR3 region reads CASSPSPGLAGNEQFF.

A note on this clone: The DNA ends 3 residues before the CDR3 does, and the rest of the CDR3 is filled in from the germline J gene. The rearrangement links TRBV5-6 to TRBJ1-3, with 8 bases lining up with TRBD1. Germline-derived CDR1 and CDR2 are SGHDT and YYEEEE. The V gene end was trimmed by 4 bases and the J gene end by 0 bases; junction bases not matched to a gene: 3. There are 15 residues in the CDR3. The CDR3 bases that were read are TGTGCCAGCAGCCTAACAGGGGGCTCTGGAAACACC. Protein: CASSLTGGSGNT. The entire CDR3 is CASSLTGGSGNTIYF.

Comment on this clone: The read comes to an end 3 residues before the CDR3 does, leaving the germline J gene to fill in the end. This chain connects TRBV5-1 to TRBJ2-3; D unresolved. The V end lost 0 bases, the J end lost 0 bases, and 5 bases lay between the germline ends. Germline loops: CDR1 SGHRS, CDR2 YFSETQ. The CDR3 is made up of 14 amino acids. The CDR3 bases that were read are TGCGCCAGCAGCTTGGCCACTAGCACAGATACG. Its protein product is CASSLATSTDT. The entire CDR3 reads CASSLATSTDTQYF.

A word on this clone: The CDR3 end falls 3 residues outside the read, so it is completed with the germline J gene. The chain recombines TRBV2 with TRBJ1-1; D is perhaps TRBD1 (5 bases). The CDR3 loop spans 15 amino acids. Germline V lookup: CDR1 SNHLY, CDR2 FYNNEI. V lost 6 bases and J 5 bases, leaving 19 bases between the germline ends. Incomplete CDR3 DNA: TGTGCCAGCAGACCCCCGGGGGGTGGCGAGACTGAA. It specifies CASRPPGGGETE. The full CDR3 reads CASRPPGGGETEAFF.

To note about this clone: The read falls 3 residues short of the CDR3 end, and the missing part is taken from the germline J gene. The chain employs TRBV20-1 and TRBJ2-7, with 10 positions matching TRBD2. The CDR3 is made up of 14 amino acids. Losses at the gene ends were 5 bases for V and 4 bases for J; bases not matched to a gene: 8. Germline V gene lookup returns CDR1 DFQATT and CDR2 SNEGSKA (reference sequence). The CDR3 bases that were read are TGCAGTGCTCAAGCTAGCGGGAGTCGGTACGAG. Protein product: CSAQASGSRYE. The complete CDR3 reads CSAQASGSRYEQYF.

With respect to this clone: With the read ending 3 residues before the CDR3 end, the germline J gene is used to fill in that end. J is TRBJ1-2 and V is TRBV7-2; D perhaps matches TRBD1 (6 bases). The CDR3 extends over 15 amino acids. Germline values: CDR1 SGHTA, CDR2 FQGNSA. The covered CDR3 bases are TGTGCCAGCAGTCCGAATTCCCAGGGGCAAGAAGGC. Its protein product is CASSPNSQGQEG. The CDR3 reads in full as CASSPNSQGQEGYTF. Looking up the rest from reference TRBV7-2 and TRBJ1-2 gives the full variable domain: GAGVSQSPSNKVTEKGKDVELRCDPISGHTALYWYRQSLGQGLEFLIYFQGNSAPDKSGLPSDRFSAERTGGSVSTLTIQRTQQEDSAVYLCASSPNSQGQEGYTFGSGTRLTVV.

As for this clone: The CDR3 is cut off 3 residues early in the read; its end comes from the germline J gene. The V and J genes are TRBV19 and TRBJ2-3, with 7 nucleotides matching TRBD2. Germline CDR1 reads LNHDA; CDR2 reads SQIVND (reference sequence). V gave up 5 bases and J gave up 2 bases; unmatched junction bases: 7. The CDR3 has 15 amino acids. The CDR3 loop reads CASSAGVVDTDTQYF. CDR3 DNA, as far as it was read: TGTGCCAGTAGTGCGGGAGTAGTGGACACAGATACG.

Concerning this clone: The observed sequence ends 3 residues before the CDR3 terminus, with the missing tail filled in from the germline J gene. V usage is TRBV29-1 and J usage is TRBJ2-7, with 11 bases aligning to TRBD2. V shed 3 bases and J 3 bases; nucleotides not matched to a gene: 1. This CDR3 is built from 13 residues. CDR1 is SQVTM and CDR2 is ANQGSEA in the germline V gene. The CDR3 reads CSVETSGVYEQYF. Incomplete CDR3 DNA: TGCAGCGTTGAGACTAGCGGGGTCTACGAG.